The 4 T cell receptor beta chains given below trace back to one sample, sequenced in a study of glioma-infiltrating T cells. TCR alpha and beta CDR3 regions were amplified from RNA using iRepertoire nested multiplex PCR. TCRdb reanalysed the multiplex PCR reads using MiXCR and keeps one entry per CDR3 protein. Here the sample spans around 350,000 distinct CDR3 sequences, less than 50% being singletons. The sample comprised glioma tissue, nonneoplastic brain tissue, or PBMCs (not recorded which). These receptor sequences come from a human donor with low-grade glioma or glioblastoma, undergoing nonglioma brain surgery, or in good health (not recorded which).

CDR3 sequence: CASSSLHGTVNYEQYF. The CDR3 nucleotides read TGTGCCAGCAGTTCCCTCCACGGGACAGTGAACTACGAGCAGTACTTC. This chain uses TRBV27 with TRBJ2-7; 7 bases are a match to TRBD1. CDR3 length equals 16 residues. V gave up 4 bases and J gave up 3 bases; unmatched junction bases: 12. Germline CDR1 reads MNHEY; CDR2 reads SMNVEV (reference sequence).

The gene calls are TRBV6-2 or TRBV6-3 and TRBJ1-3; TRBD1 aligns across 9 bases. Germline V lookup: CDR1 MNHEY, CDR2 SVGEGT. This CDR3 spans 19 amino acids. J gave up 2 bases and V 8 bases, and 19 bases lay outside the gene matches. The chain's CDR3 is CASGAIGTGFLFAGNTIYF. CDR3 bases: TGTGCCAGCGGAGCGATCGGGACAGGGTTCCTTTTCGCTGGAAACACCATATATTTT.

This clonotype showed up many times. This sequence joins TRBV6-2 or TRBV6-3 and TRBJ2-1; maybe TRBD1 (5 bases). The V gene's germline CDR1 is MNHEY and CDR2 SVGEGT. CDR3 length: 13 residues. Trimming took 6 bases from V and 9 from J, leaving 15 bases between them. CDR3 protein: CASSSRVPREQFF. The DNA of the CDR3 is TGTGCCAGCAGCTCCAGGGTCCCGCGTGAGCAGTTCTTC.

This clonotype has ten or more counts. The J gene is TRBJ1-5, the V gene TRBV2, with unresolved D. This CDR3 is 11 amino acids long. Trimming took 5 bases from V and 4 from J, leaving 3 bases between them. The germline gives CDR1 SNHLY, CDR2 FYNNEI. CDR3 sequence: CASSLNQPQHF. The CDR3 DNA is TGTGCCAGCAGTTTAAATCAGCCCCAGCATTTT. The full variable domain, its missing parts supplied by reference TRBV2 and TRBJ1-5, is EPEVTQTPSHQVTQMGQEVILRCVPISNHLYFYWYRQILGQKVEFLVSFYNNEISEKSEIFDDQFSVERPDGSNFTLKIRSTKLEDSAMYFCASSLNQPQHFGDGTRLSIL.